This TCR beta chain was sequenced for a study of T-cell memory formation after mild COVID-19 (dated by TCRdb to the early 2020s). Study-wide context: TCR sequence clusters from the two donors were found to be largely donor specific. Longitudinal TCRalpha and TCRbeta repertoire sequencing tracked T-cell clones expanding and contracting after mild COVID-19 in a couple of donors. The cohort comprised two young, previously healthy adult volunteers, one female and one male.

Of note for this clonotype: Its specific antigen is unknown. Base qualities are not recorded, but no much larger clone differs from it by a single base.

Points the paper makes about the study in general: The study covered only a couple of mild cases, and larger cohorts including severe cases with pre-infection samples were considered necessary. SARS-CoV-2 specificity was not confirmed for the second-wave clones peaking on day 37. Contracting CD4+ clones were found mainly in CM and EM memory subsets, while CD8+ clones were enriched in EMRA. Clones that contracted from day 15 to 85 showed balanced CD4/CD8 phenotypes, whereas a second wave of clones that expanded from day 15 to 37 leaned towards CD4+. The detection of some responding clones in pre-infection memory suggests that pre-existing cross-reactive memory T cells joined the SARS-CoV-2 response.

Ficoll-Paque density gradient centrifugation was the method used to isolate PBMCs. Sequencing was performed on an Illumina NovaSeq 6000. TCRalpha and TCRbeta cDNA libraries were built by 5'RACE with constant-segment primers, adding sample barcodes and unique molecular identifiers. Trizol reagent was used to extract RNA from every sample. The libraries were amplified in two PCR steps, and the second step added a second sample barcode and Illumina TruSeq adapters. The libraries were sequenced on an Illumina NovaSeq using 2 x 150 bp paired-end reads. The study's processing was this. The reads were demultiplexed and collapsed into UMI-guided consensus sequences using migec v1.2.7. Using mixcr v2.1.11, UMI consensuses were aligned to TRA and TRB V and J templates and then assembled into clonotypes. A clonotype was counted as expanded or contracted only if both edgeR and NoisET called the change significant, with noise models trained on biological replicates. For edgeR calls, the cutoffs were a false discovery rate-adjusted p below 0.01 and a log2 fold-change threshold of 1. PCA with hierarchical clustering of max-normalized trajectories of the 1000 most abundant clonotypes was used as exploratory dynamics analysis. Separately sequenced CD4+ and CD8+ repertoires were used to assign a CD4 or CD8 phenotype to each responding clone. TCRdb reprocessed the public reads (quality trimming at Q25 with fastp, clone calling with MiXCR) and kept in-frame beta chains. Each record represents a unique CDR3 protein, reported with the most common genes and DNA among its rows. TCRdb's processing, not the authors', yielded these V and J calls. The sample yields 250,000 to 350,000 distinct CDR3 sequences; 15% to 20% were counted once. The top ten hold roughly 24% of the sample.

The CDR3 runs 17 amino acids, cysteine and phenylalanine included. CDR3 DNA is the only sequence kept; it has 51 bases, read in frame from the first base. The germline V gene supplies CDR1 SGHRS and CDR2 YFSETQ. V loses 0 bases, J loses 2 bases, and the germline ends lie 17 bases apart. This sequence uses TRBV5-1 and TRBJ2-5; perhaps TRBD2 is the D gene, with 7 bases matching. Sequenced material: PBMCs or a T cell subset sorted from them (not recorded which). The clonotype comes from a man aged 18 to 35 who had mild COVID-19 (a few samples of this study predate the infection). The sample titles of this study are shuffled in the database, so cell type and time point are left out; the donor was told from shared clones. This receptor carries the CDR3 CASSLVSGGRTQETQYF. Read as DNA, the sequence is TGCGCCAGCAGCTTGGTGTCGGGGGGCCGAACACAAGAGACCCAGTACTTC. Joined to the reference TRBV5-1 and TRBJ2-5 proteins, this CDR3 gives the full variable domain: KAGVTQTPRYLIKTRGQQVTLSCSPISGHRSVSWYQQTPGQGLQFLFEYFSETQRNKGNFPGRFSGRQFSNSRSEMNVSTLELGDSALYLCASSLVSGGRTQETQYFGPGTRLLVL.